This T cell receptor (beta chain) was sequenced in a study of shared T cell receptors in the human thymus (dated by TCRdb to the early 2020s). About the study as a whole: The study examined how self-reactive, shared T-cell receptor alpha chains are generated in the human thymus.

Library construction relied on the immunoSEQ multiplex PCR assay. TCRdb took over this immuneACCESS table, retaining in-frame rearrangements with V and J assigned. Such tables are incomplete; in checked studies, under half of the missing clones stem from an unresolved V gene, and the remainder is unexplained. This sample gives some 720,000 clones in total; around nine tenths of them show up just once. Of the sample, around 0.0099% falls within the top ten clones. The CDR3 holds 14 amino acids from the cysteine to the phenylalanine. Only the CDR3 DNA stays, 42 bases, in frame from base 1. V is shortened by 4 bases, J by 7 bases, and the region joining them spans 17 bases. The germline V gene provides CDR1 KGHSH and CDR2 LQKENI. Of note for this clone: Its antigen remains unidentified. The sample holds no much larger clone one base away, and base qualities are not on file.

The same specimen was also included in a second study, on human thymus T cells. As noted in the second study: Immunologically healthy infants undergoing open corrective cardiac surgery for congenital heart defects in Finland were used as donors. The thymus tissue came from surgical resects taken out during corrective cardiac surgery. Usage of V and J gene segments appeared to be biased in both the thymic and the peripheral blood repertoires. The related research found that thymic TCR repertoires overlapped highly between unrelated individuals. TCR alpha and beta repertoires from under 10 infant thymus samples and four related peripheral blood samples were characterized in the study. Donor ages ranging from about 6 to 244 days were recorded, and over 5 male and a couple of female infants were included in the cohort. Thymocytes were mechanically released from the tissue and were stored as pellets of about 9.5-31 million cells at -70 degrees C. A QIAsymphony instrument was used to extract genomic DNA from the frozen cell pellets. TCRB and TCRAD loci were amplified from a standardized quantity of quality-controlled genomic DNA using the immunoSEQ multiplex PCR assay. The amplicons spanned the V(D)J region and were long enough to cover the CDR3 and allow V and J genes to be identified. The amplicons were sequenced on an Illumina platform via the commercial immunoSEQ service. Primer bias and sequencing errors were corrected as previously described, and TCRAD and TCRB definitions were based on the IMGT database. The repertoires were analysed using immunoSEQ Analyzer 3.0 and VDJTools for basic statistics, V/J segment usage, diversity estimates, rarefaction and pairwise overlap. Diversity was estimated with Chao1, ChaoE, Efron-Thisted, Shannon and inverse Simpson indices, and also on datasets down-sampled to the smallest sample. Repertoire overlap was determined by strict matching of CDR3 nucleotide sequence, V gene and J gene, and Jaccard-based multidimensional scaling clustering was applied. Thymus samples yielded on average roughly 800,000 unique TCRB clonotypes, compared with roughly 76,000 from blood samples.

The clonotype was recovered from a boy under three years old with a congenital heart defect. Donor details come from another sample of the same person, matched by shared clones. The sequence joins TRBV18 to TRBJ2-7, with a weak D call of TRBD2 (5 bases match). The sequenced sample was thymocytes. The CDR3 here reads CASSRPGPREEQYF. In nucleotide form, the sequence is TGTGCCAGCTCACGCCCCGGGCCGAGGGAAGAGCAGTACTTC.